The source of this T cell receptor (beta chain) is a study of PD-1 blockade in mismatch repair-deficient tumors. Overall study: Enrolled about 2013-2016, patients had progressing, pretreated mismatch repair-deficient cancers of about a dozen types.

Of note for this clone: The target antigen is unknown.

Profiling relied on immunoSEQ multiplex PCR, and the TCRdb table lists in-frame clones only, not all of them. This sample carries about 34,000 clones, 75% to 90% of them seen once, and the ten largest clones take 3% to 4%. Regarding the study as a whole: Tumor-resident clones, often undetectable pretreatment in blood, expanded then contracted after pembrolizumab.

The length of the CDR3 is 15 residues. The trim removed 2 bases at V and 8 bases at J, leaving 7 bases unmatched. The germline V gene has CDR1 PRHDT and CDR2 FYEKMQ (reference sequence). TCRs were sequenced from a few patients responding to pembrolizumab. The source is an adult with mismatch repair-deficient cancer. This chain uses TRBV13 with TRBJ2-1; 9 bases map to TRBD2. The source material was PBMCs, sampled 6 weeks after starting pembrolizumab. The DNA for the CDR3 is TGTGCCAGCAGCTTAAGCGGGAGGCCCCGGTATGAGCAGTTCTTC. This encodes CASSLSGRPRYEQFF.